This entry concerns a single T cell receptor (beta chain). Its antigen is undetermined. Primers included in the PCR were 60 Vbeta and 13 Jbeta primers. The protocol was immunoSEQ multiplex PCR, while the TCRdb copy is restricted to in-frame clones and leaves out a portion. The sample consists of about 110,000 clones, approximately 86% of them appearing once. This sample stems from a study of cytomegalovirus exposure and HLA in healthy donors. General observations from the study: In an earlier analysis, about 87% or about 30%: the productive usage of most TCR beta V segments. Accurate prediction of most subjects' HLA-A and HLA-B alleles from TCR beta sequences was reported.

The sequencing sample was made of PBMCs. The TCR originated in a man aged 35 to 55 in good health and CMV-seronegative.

The chain's CDR3 is CASSRGRNEKLFF. The CDR3 DNA follows: TGTGCCAGCAGCCGGGGTCGGAATGAAAAACTGTTTTTT. The genes are TRBV5-4 and TRBJ1-4; unclear D gene. The CDR3 has 13 amino acids. V was trimmed by 4 bases and J by 5 bases, leaving 9 bases between them. Germline V gives CDR1 SGHNT, CDR2 YYREEE (reference sequence).